Following are 13 T cell receptor beta chains from one sample sequenced in a study of cytomegalovirus exposure and HLA in healthy donors. PCR was performed using 60 Vbeta and 13 Jbeta primers. Using immunoSEQ multiplex PCR, the repertoire was profiled, and TCRdb retains in-frame clones only, with some absent. The table shows some 140,000 clones, with over 60% occurring only once. Sequenced sample: PBMCs. All receptors derive from a woman aged 60-75 years in good health and CMV-seronegative.

V and J are TRBV19 and TRBJ2-5; D is possibly TRBD1 (6 bases). Germline values: CDR1 LNHDA, CDR2 SQIVND (reference sequence). The CDR3 extends over 14 amino acids. V was trimmed by 1 base and J by 3 bases, leaving 9 bases between them. The CDR3 coding sequence is TGTGCCAGTAGTATAGCCGGACAGAAAGAGACCCAGTACTTC. It translates to CASSIAGQKETQYF. The whole variable domain, remainder taken from reference TRBV19 and TRBJ2-5, is DGGITQSPKYLFRKEGQNVTLSCEQNLNHDAMYWYRQDPGQGLRLIYYSQIVNDFQKGDIAEGYSVSREKKESFPLTVTSAQKNPTAFYLCASSIAGQKETQYFGPGTRLLVL.

The chain has TRBV4-1 and TRBJ2-5; 8 positions agree with TRBD2. V trimming: 4 bases; J trimming: 4 bases; junction bases outside the gene matches: 8. The germline V gene has CDR1 MGHRA and CDR2 YSYEKL. This CDR3 has 15 residues. CDR3 nucleotides: TGCGCCAGCAGCCCCCCCGGACTAGCAAGAGAGACCCAGTACTTC. It specifies CASSPPGLARETQYF.

The chain uses TRBV9 and TRBJ2-3; 11 bases fit TRBD1. V was pared by 4 bases and J by 5 bases, with 9 bases of the junction left unmatched. Per germline, CDR1 SGDLS and CDR2 YYNGEE. This CDR3 is built from 16 residues. CDR3 nucleotides: TGTGCCAGCAGCAACCGAGGGACAGGGGGTCGAGATACGCAGTATTTT. It is translated as CASSNRGTGGRDTQYF.

The chain carries TRBV28 and TRBJ1-1; no reliable D call. The CDR3 has 12 residues. V shed 2 bases and J shed 3 bases, with 4 bases lying between them. The germline V gene has CDR1 MDHEN and CDR2 SYDVKM. The CDR3 sequence: CASSLQDTEAFF. CDR3 nucleotides: TGTGCCAGCAGTTTACAGGACACTGAAGCTTTCTTT.

The CDR3 sequence: CASSLTGFTEAFF. DNA for the CDR3: TGTGCCAGCAGTCTGACGGGGTTTACTGAAGCTTTCTTT. The chain recombines TRBV27 with TRBJ1-1; D not resolved. Germline CDR1 reads MNHEY; CDR2 reads SMNVEV (reference sequence). V was trimmed by 5 bases and J by 5 bases, leaving 12 bases between them. The CDR3 contains 13 residues.

The chain uses TRBV18 and TRBJ1-1; D unclear. Trimming pared 4 bases from V and 1 base from J, leaving 7 bases between. Germline CDR1 is KGHSH and CDR2 is LQKENI. The CDR3 totals 13 residues. CDR3 DNA: TGTGCCAGCTCACTCACAGAGAACACTGAAGCTTTCTTT. It specifies CASSLTENTEAFF. The whole variable domain, remainder taken from reference TRBV18 and TRBJ1-1, is NAGVMQNPRHLVRRRGQEARLRCSPMKGHSHVYWYRQLPEEGLKFMVYLQKENIIDESGMPKERFSAEFPKEGPSILRIQQVVRGDSAAYFCASSLTENTEAFFGQGTRLTVV.

The rearrangement links TRBV7-8 to TRBJ1-4; 8 bases map to TRBD1. The CDR3 length is 15 residues. V lost 1 base and J lost 2; bases outside the gene matches: 0. Germline V gene sequence: CDR1 SGHVS, CDR2 FQNEAQ. The CDR3 bases are TGTGCCAGCAGCTTAGGACAGGGGACTAATGAAAAACTGTTTTTT. It encodes CASSLGQGTNEKLFF.

In this sample, this clone turned up a few times. The chain carries TRBV10-2 and TRBJ1-1; 9 bases are shared with TRBD1. The CDR3 extends over 16 amino acids. The germline V gene encodes CDR1 WSHSY and CDR2 SAAADI. V was clipped by 6 bases and J by 2 bases; unmatched bases: 10. The CDR3 is CASRGTGKRVNTEAFF. The CDR3 nucleotides are TGCGCCAGCAGAGGGACAGGGAAGCGAGTAAACACTGAAGCTTTCTTT.

The V gene is TRBV28, the J gene TRBJ1-2; tentative D call: TRBD1 (6 bases). Germline V gene lookup returns CDR1 MDHEN and CDR2 SYDVKM. Trimming took 5 bases from V and 8 from J, leaving 21 bases between them. The CDR3 covers 15 residues. The CDR3 nucleotides read TGTGCCAGCAGTCCCGGGACACTAGAACGCGGGGGCTACACCTTC. It is translated as CASSPGTLERGGYTF.

The genes are TRBV7-6 and TRBJ1-1, with 10 positions matching TRBD1. Germline V lookup: CDR1 SGHVS, CDR2 FNYEAQ. J gave up 5 bases and V 5 bases, and 8 bases lay outside the gene matches. The CDR3 extends over 15 amino acids. The DNA of the CDR3 is TGTGCCAGCAGCGCGTCCGGGACAGGGGTAACTGAAGCTTTCTTT. It is translated as CASSASGTGVTEAFF. The variable domain in full, with the rest retrieved from reference TRBV7-6 and TRBJ1-1, is GAGVSQSPRYKVTKRGQDVALRCDPISGHVSLYWYRQALGQGPEFLTYFNYEAQQDKSGLPNDRFSAERPEGSISTLTIQRTEQRDSAMYRCASSASGTGVTEAFFGQGTRLTVV.

The rearrangement joins TRBV7-6 to TRBJ2-7; 7 nucleotides align to TRBD1. Trimming took 5 bases from V and 2 from J; bases not matched to a gene: 6. Germline CDR1 is SGHVS and CDR2 is FNYEAQ. There are 14 residues in the CDR3. DNA for the CDR3: TGTGCCAGCAGCCCTACGGACAGGACCTACGAGCAGTACTTC. It is translated as CASSPTDRTYEQYF. The variable domain in full, with the rest retrieved from reference TRBV7-6 and TRBJ2-7, is GAGVSQSPRYKVTKRGQDVALRCDPISGHVSLYWYRQALGQGPEFLTYFNYEAQQDKSGLPNDRFSAERPEGSISTLTIQRTEQRDSAMYRCASSPTDRTYEQYFGPGTRLTVT.

The V and J genes are TRBV7-9 and TRBJ1-2, with TRBD1 as a possible D gene (5 bases). Trimming cost V 5 bases and J 8 bases, with 18 bases left between them. Germline V gene lookup returns CDR1 SEHNR and CDR2 FQNEAQ (reference sequence). The CDR3 is made up of 14 amino acids. DNA of the CDR3: TGTGCCAGCAGCCCGGGGGGGGGTTTTTGGGGCTACACCTTC. This gives the protein CASSPGGGFWGYTF.

The chain is built from TRBV9 and TRBJ1-1; D is possibly TRBD1 (5 bases). This CDR3 contains 15 residues. V lost 0 bases and J lost 6, with 15 bases in between. CDR1 and CDR2 (germline): SGDLS, YYNGEE. The CDR3 DNA reads as TGTGCCAGCAGCGTAGCTACAGGAACGAGAGCTGAAGCTTTCTTT. Residues: CASSVATGTRAEAFF.